Detailed here is one T cell receptor (beta chain). Sequencing used immunoSEQ multiplex PCR; TCRdb keeps in-frame clones, though not all of them. The table shows over 250,000 clones, with around 90% occurring only once. The data were obtained in a study of blood T cell repertoires in COVID-19. Overall study context: Both acute and convalescent COVID-19 samples were obtained from the United States, Italy and Spain.

What was sequenced was peripheral blood. This clonotype was sampled from a man aged 45-65 years with acute or convalescent COVID-19.

This CDR3 is CASSQAGQGFGSPLHF. The CDR3 nucleotides read TGTGCCAGCAGCCAAGCGGGACAGGGATTTGGTTCACCCCTCCACTTT. V gene TRBV4-2 combines with J gene TRBJ1-6; 9 bases match TRBD1. This CDR3 has 16 residues. CDR1 and CDR2 (germline): LGHNA, YNFKEQ. The V segment lost 1 base and the J segment 9 bases; nucleotides outside the gene matches: 7.